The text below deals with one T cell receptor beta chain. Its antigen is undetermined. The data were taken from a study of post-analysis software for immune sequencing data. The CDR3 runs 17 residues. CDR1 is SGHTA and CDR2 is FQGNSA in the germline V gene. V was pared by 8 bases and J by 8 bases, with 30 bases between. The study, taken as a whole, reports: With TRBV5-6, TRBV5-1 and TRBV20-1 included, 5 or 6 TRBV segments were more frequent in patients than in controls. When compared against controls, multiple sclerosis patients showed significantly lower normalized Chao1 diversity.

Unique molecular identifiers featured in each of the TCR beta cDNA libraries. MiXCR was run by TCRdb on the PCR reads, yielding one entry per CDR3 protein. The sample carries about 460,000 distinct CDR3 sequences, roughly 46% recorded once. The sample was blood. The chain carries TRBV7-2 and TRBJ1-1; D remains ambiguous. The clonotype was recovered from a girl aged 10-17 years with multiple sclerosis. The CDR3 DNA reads TGTGCCAGCGTACCAGATGCCCCCGACGGACCCGCCCCAGAAGCTTTCTTT. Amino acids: CASVPDAPDGPAPEAFF.